The 4 T cell receptor beta chains listed next were all sequenced from one sample in a study of cytomegalovirus exposure and HLA in healthy donors. Sequencing was performed with immunoSEQ multiplex PCR; in TCRdb, only in-frame clones are kept and a portion is missing. This table holds roughly 150,000 clones, 85% to 90% found once. Sequenced sample: PBMCs. These receptors were obtained from a young man in good health and CMV-seropositive.

The chain uses TRBV7-8 and TRBJ2-5, with TRBD2 matching over 8 bases. J lost 2 bases, V lost 6 bases, and 8 bases had no gene match. The CDR3 is 15 residues long. Germline values: CDR1 SGHVS, CDR2 FQNEAQ. CDR3 DNA: TGTGCCAGCAGTCCAGGGCGGGAGGCACAAGAGACCCAGTACTTC. This sequence encodes CASSPGREAQETQYF. The full variable domain, completed using reference TRBV7-8 and TRBJ2-5, is GAGVSQSPRYKVAKRGQDVALRCDPISGHVSLFWYQQALGQGPEFLTYFQNEAQLDKSGLPSDRFFAERPEGSVSTLKIQRTQQEDSAVYLCASSPGREAQETQYFGPGTRLLVL.

This chain connects TRBV6-5 to TRBJ2-7; no clear D. The CDR3 consists of 15 residues. Germline loops: CDR1 MNHEY, CDR2 SVGAGI. Trimming took 5 bases from V and 4 from J, leaving 18 bases between them. The CDR3 DNA is TGTGCCAGCAGTCACACAATGGTAGCCTCGTACGAGCAGTACTTC. The encoded protein is CASSHTMVASYEQYF.

V gene TRBV30 combines with J gene TRBJ1-2, with 8 nucleotides matching TRBD1. Germline-derived CDR1 and CDR2 are GTSNPN and SVGIG (reference sequence). CDR3 length: 14 residues. V trimming: 1 base; J trimming: 4 bases; junction bases outside the gene matches: 5. The CDR3 region has the DNA TGTGCCTGGAGTGGGACAGGGCTGGGCTATGGCTACACCTTC. Its translation is CAWSGTGLGYGYTF.

J is TRBJ2-2 and V is TRBV12-5; 8 positions match TRBD2. The CDR3 is 12 residues long. Trimming at V came to 8 bases and at J to 5 bases, leaving 1 base not matched to a gene. Germline V gene lookup returns CDR1 LGHNT and CDR2 FRNRAP. The CDR3: CASRGGTGELFF. CDR3 DNA sequence: TGTGCTAGTCGCGGGGGGACCGGGGAGCTGTTTTTT.